The clone carrying this T cell receptor (beta chain) was seen a handful of times. Unique molecular identifiers were built into the TCRbeta library. TCRdb independently ran MiXCR on the PCR reads; one entry per CDR3 protein. In the table there are approximately 500,000 distinct CDR3 sequences, under 12% of which are singletons. The CDR3 is 15 amino acids. V was pared by 3 bases and J by 3 bases, with 12 bases between. The sample belongs to a study of T-cell reconstitution after alpha-beta-depleted transplantation in children. This sequence originates from a child aged 2 to 15 with inherited bone marrow failure, due to receive a stem cell transplant. The specimen was PBMCs, collected before TCRalphabeta/CD19-depleted stem cell transplant. This chain joins TRBV12-3 or TRBV12-4 and TRBJ2-1; tentative D call: TRBD2 (5 bases). The CDR3 here is CASSLIDYDYNEQFF. The CDR3 DNA is TGTGCCAGCAGTTTGATTGACTACGACTACAATGAGCAGTTCTTC.